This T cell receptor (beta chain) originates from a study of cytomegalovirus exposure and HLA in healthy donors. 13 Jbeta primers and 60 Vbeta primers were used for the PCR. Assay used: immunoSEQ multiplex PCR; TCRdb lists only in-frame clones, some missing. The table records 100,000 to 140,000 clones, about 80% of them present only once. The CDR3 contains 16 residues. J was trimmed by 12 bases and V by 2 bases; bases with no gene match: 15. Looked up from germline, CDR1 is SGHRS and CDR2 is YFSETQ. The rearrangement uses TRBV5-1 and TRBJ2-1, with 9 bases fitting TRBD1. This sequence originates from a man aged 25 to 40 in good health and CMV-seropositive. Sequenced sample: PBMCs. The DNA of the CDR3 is TGCGCCAGCAGCTTACGTGAGGGACAGGGCGGGTCAGGGCAGTTCTTC. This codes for CASSLREGQGGSGQFF.